This T cell receptor beta chain was sequenced for a study of shared clonotypes between healthy human individuals. This table comes from immunoSEQ multiplex PCR, and its TCRdb copy is limited to in-frame clones, with some not included. The data contain about 680,000 clones, about 90% of them singletons. This CDR3 has 13 amino acids. Germline values: CDR1 MNHEY, CDR2 SMNVEV (reference sequence). Trimming took off 5 bases at V and 2 bases at J, with 8 bases between the two ends. Naive CD8 cells lacked CD45RO and underwent positive selection for CCR7, leaving out terminally differentiated effector memory CD45RA+ cells.

Sequenced material: naive CD8+ T cells sorted from blood. The TCR comes from a man aged 25 to 40 in good health. The rearrangement joins TRBV27 to TRBJ2-3; no clear D gene. The CDR3 sequence: CASSVHNTDTQYF. The CDR3 DNA reads as TGTGCCAGCAGTGTTCACAACACAGATACGCAGTATTTT.